The sequence of this T cell receptor (beta chain) was determined in a study of cytomegalovirus exposure and HLA in healthy donors. General observations from the study: No immune exposure information besides CMV serostatus was available. Associated with cytomegalovirus, according to the listing, were 150 to 200 TCR beta chains.

J was trimmed by 8 bases and V by 0 bases; bases with no gene match: 7. CDR1 and CDR2 (germline): MNHEY, SVGAGI. The CDR3 runs 15 residues. Researchers ran the PCR with 60 Vbeta and 13 Jbeta primers. Profiled with immunoSEQ multiplex PCR; TCRdb holds only in-frame clones, not every one. The data show 150,000 to 200,000 clones, with more than 75% seen just once and roughly 1.8% held by the top ten. For this clone: Its matching antigen is unknown.

The V and J genes are TRBV6-5 and TRBJ2-5; TRBD1 aligns across 9 bases. The sequenced sample was PBMCs. The source of this sequence is a woman aged 18 to 35 in good health and CMV-seronegative. This CDR3 reads CASSYSGTGSSTQYF. Written as DNA, the CDR3 is TGTGCCAGCAGTTACTCCGGGACAGGGTCTTCCACCCAGTACTTC.